This entry features one T cell receptor (beta chain) sequence. A single record per CDR3 protein comes from TCRdb applying MiXCR to the RT-PCR reads. The table records roughly 230,000 distinct CDR3 sequences, roughly 13% of them present only once. These data are taken from a study of patients and donors after allogeneic stem cell transplantation. The V gene's germline CDR1 is SGHDT and CDR2 YYEEEE. Trimming cost V 1 base and J 9 bases; bases outside gene matches: 0. This CDR3 comprises 11 residues. The sequence was obtained from a human donor who was either an allogeneic HSCT recipient or a stem cell or donor lymphocyte infusion donor (not recorded which). It is not recorded whose cells these are; they may come from a transplant donor. The chain recombines TRBV5-6 with TRBJ2-5; 7 nucleotides line up with TRBD2. Sequencing was performed on blood, either unsorted or a sorted T cell fraction (not recorded which). The CDR3 region is CASSLREAQYF. In DNA form, the CDR3 reads TGTGCCAGCAGCTTGCGGGAGGCCCAGTACTTC.